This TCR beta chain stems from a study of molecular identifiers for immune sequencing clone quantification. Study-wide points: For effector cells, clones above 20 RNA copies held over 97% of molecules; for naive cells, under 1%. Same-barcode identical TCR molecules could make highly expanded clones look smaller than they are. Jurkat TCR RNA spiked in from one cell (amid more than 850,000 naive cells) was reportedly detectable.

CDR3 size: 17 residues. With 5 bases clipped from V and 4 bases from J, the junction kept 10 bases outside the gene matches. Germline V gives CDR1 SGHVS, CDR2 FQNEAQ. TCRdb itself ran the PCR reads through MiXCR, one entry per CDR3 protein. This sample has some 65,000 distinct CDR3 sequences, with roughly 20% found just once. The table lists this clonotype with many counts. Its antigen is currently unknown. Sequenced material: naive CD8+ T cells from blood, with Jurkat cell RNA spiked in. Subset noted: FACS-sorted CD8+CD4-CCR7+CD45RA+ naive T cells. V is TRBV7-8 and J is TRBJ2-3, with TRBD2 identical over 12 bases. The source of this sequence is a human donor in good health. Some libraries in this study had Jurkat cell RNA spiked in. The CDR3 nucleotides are TGTGCCAGCAGCCCCCGACTAGCGGGAGTCCTTGCAGATACGCAGTATTTT. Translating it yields CASSPRLAGVLADTQYF.